This T cell receptor beta chain stems from a study of T cell changes during pregnancy in multiple sclerosis. Generated by immunoSEQ multiplex PCR, the TCRdb table keeps only in-frame clones and is missing some. Of roughly 30,000 clones listed, 93% were seen once; the top ten hold 0.41%. Sequenced material: CD4+ T cells from peripheral blood mononuclear cells, taken in the second trimester of pregnancy. This clonotype was sampled from a female donor with multiple sclerosis, enrolled in a pregnancy study.

The CDR3 spells CASRRTGDAGNTIYF. CDR3 DNA sequence: TGTGCCAGCAGGCGTACAGGGGACGCTGGAAACACCATATATTTT. This sequence joins TRBV6-6 and TRBJ1-3; 7 positions match TRBD1. Trimming cost V 6 bases and J 2 bases; bases outside gene matches: 7. Germline V gene lookup returns CDR1 MNHNY and CDR2 SVGAGI (reference sequence). The CDR3 consists of 15 residues.